This record concerns one T cell receptor beta chain sequence. The authors reverse transcribed about 0.45 to 1 ug RNA with random hexamers. TCRdb processed the immunoSEQ multiplex PCR reads anew with MiXCR; each CDR3 protein has one entry. The table shows approximately 190,000 distinct CDR3 sequences, with approximately 95% occurring only once. This entry comes from a study of CD8 T cells in Susac syndrome. The germline V gene has CDR1 SNHLY and CDR2 FYNNEI. V was shortened by 6 bases and J by 6 bases, with 12 bases between the two germline ends. The CDR3 is 13 residues long. The chain uses TRBV2 and TRBJ2-1; either TRBD1 or TRBD2 may fit D (5 bases each). The sequencing input was CD4+ T cells from PBMCs. The TCR comes from a human donor in good health. The CDR3 nucleotides read TGTGCCAGCAGCGGGGACGGCTTCAATGAGCAGTTCTTC. Its protein is CASSGDGFNEQFF.